The sequence of this TCR beta chain was determined in a study of blood T cells in healthy people across ages. This clonotype came up a few times. Its target is not known. Using a J-beta primer mix together with a sample-barcoded 5' primer, a second PCR was run for roughly 6 to 12 cycles. Researchers report that each sample yielded at least 3 million CDR3-containing paired-end reads. TCRdb re-called the 5' RACE reads through MiXCR, storing one row per CDR3 protein. The table includes fewer than 2,000,000 distinct CDR3 sequences, around 35% detected once. Notes on the study in general: With donor CMV status unknown, expanded clonotype changes were possibly confounded. When set beside aged donors, long-lived donors presented more naive CD4+ cells and higher diversity.

Healthy Caucasians from Russia aged roughly 6 to 90 served as donors. The CDR3 contains 15 residues. The germline CDR1 and CDR2 sequences are MNHNS and SASEGT. V was pared by 10 bases and J by 4 bases, with 13 bases of the junction left unmatched. Sample: blood. This rearrangement joins TRBV6-1 to TRBJ2-7; 10 bases match TRBD1. The source is a woman aged 25-40 years in good health. CDR3 region: CAIYPPGTGVYEQYF. As DNA, the CDR3 is TGTGCCATCTATCCACCCGGGACAGGGGTGTACGAGCAGTACTTC.